These 25 T cell receptor beta chains came from one sample sequenced in a study of blood T cell repertoires in COVID-19 (dated by TCRdb to about 2020). Library preparation was by the immunoSEQ multiplex PCR assay. TCRdb stores this immuneACCESS table with in-frame sequences only. Part of the clones is absent; in the studies checked, under half of the shortfall reflects unresolved V genes, and no reason is known for the rest. The sample table lists about 420,000 clones, 70% to 90% of them with a count of one. Jointly, the top ten make up more than 0.7% of the sample. The sample taken for sequencing was peripheral blood. These receptors were obtained from a man younger than 35 with COVID-19, enrolled during active disease.

The V call is TRBV6-5, the J call TRBJ1-4; 9 bases fit TRBD1. CDR3 length: 15 residues. The J segment lost 5 bases and the V segment lost 5 bases, leaving 6 bases of the junction unmatched. Germline V gene data show CDR1 as MNHEY and CDR2 as SVGAGI. CDR3 DNA sequence: TGTGCCAGCAGTCACGTCGGGACAGGGAATGAAAAACTGTTTTTT. The encoded protein is CASSHVGTGNEKLFF.

The chain couples TRBV9 to TRBJ2-5; 12 bases are a match to TRBD2. V trimming: 3 bases; J trimming: 0 bases; junction bases outside the gene matches: 3. CDR1 and CDR2 (germline): SGDLS, YYNGEE. The CDR3 has 16 residues. The CDR3 here is CASSAGTSGYQETQYF. CDR3 in DNA: TGTGCCAGCAGCGCCGGGACTAGCGGGTACCAAGAGACCCAGTACTTC.

The gene calls are TRBV19 and TRBJ1-1; D perhaps matches TRBD1 (5 bases). Trimming cost V 2 bases and J 0 bases, with 13 bases left between them. Per germline, CDR1 LNHDA and CDR2 SQIVND (reference sequence). The CDR3 contains 16 residues. In nucleotides, the CDR3 is TGTGCCAGTAGTATACGGAGGGACGCGTTGAACACTGAAGCTTTCTTT. This sequence encodes CASSIRRDALNTEAFF.

There are a few counts of this clone. The chain links TRBV24-1 to TRBJ2-1; a possible D gene is TRBD2 (5 bases). CDR1 and CDR2 (germline): KGHDR, SFDVKD. CDR3 length equals 12 residues. V lost 8 bases, J lost 2 bases, and 6 bases lay in between. The CDR3 protein is CATKGAYNEQFF. CDR3 DNA: TGTGCCACCAAGGGAGCCTACAATGAGCAGTTCTTC.

This clone showed up just a few times. The chain combines TRBV27 with TRBJ1-6; no clear D gene. CDR1 is MNHEY, CDR2 SMNVEV, per germline (reference sequence). CDR3 size: 14 residues. V lost 6 bases to trimming and J lost 5 bases, with 11 bases between them. CDR3 coding DNA: TGTGCCAGCAGATTCGAGAGTGATAATTCACCCCTCCACTTT. Translating it yields CASRFESDNSPLHF.

This chain joins TRBV5-1 and TRBJ1-1; D ambiguous. The V gene lost 0 bases and the J gene lost 4 bases, with 16 bases spanning the gap. This CDR3 has 16 residues. Germline V gives CDR1 SGHRS, CDR2 YFSETQ. CDR3 nucleotides: TGCGCCAGCAGCTTGGCTTCCGTACGTCCGGGCACTGAAGCTTTCTTT. Amino acid sequence: CASSLASVRPGTEAFF.

The rearrangement joins TRBV7-2 to TRBJ1-1; D possibly corresponds to TRBD1 (6 bases). V gave up 5 bases and J gave up 3 bases, with 10 bases separating them. The CDR3 spans 13 residues. Germline values: CDR1 SGHTA, CDR2 FQGNSA. CDR3 coding DNA: TGTGCCAGCAGCCCTCAGGGGCACACTGAAGCTTTCTTT. It yields the protein CASSPQGHTEAFF.

This chain joins TRBV18 and TRBJ1-1; the D is unclear. The CDR3 spans 17 residues. Per germline, CDR1 KGHSH and CDR2 LQKENI. The ends were cut back, 0 bases at V and 1 base at J, with 15 bases in the middle. The CDR3 coding sequence is TGTGCCAGCTCACCACCGGAGGGCTTGGCAGCGAACACTGAAGCTTTCTTT. Translated, it gives CASSPPEGLAANTEAFF.

This chain connects TRBV27 to TRBJ2-2, with D uncertain. This CDR3 has 13 amino acids. CDR1 and CDR2 (germline): MNHEY, SMNVEV (reference sequence). Trimming shortened V by 5 bases and J by 4 bases, and 8 bases separated the two germline ends. Here the CDR3 reads CASSPTSTGELFF. CDR3 coding DNA: TGTGCCAGCAGTCCAACAAGCACCGGGGAGCTGTTTTTT.

The rearrangement links TRBV5-1 to TRBJ2-1, with D tentatively TRBD2 (5 bases). The CDR3 sequence is 14 residues long. From germline, CDR1 is SGHRS and CDR2 YFSETQ. The V end lost 0 bases, the J end lost 8 bases, and 12 bases lay between the germline ends. CDR3 loop: CASSLERSWDEQFF. CDR3 nucleotide sequence: TGCGCCAGCAGCTTGGAGCGGTCCTGGGATGAGCAGTTCTTC.

V and J are TRBV5-1 and TRBJ2-6; 7 bases line up with TRBD1. CDR3 length equals 17 residues. The germline CDR1 and CDR2 sequences are SGHRS and YFSETQ. The V segment lost 3 bases and the J segment 0 bases; nucleotides outside the gene matches: 6. CDR3 protein: CASSYGQAYSGANVLTF. The CDR3 DNA reads TGCGCCAGCAGCTATGGACAGGCCTACTCTGGGGCCAACGTCCTGACTTTC.

The chain is built from TRBV4-2 and TRBJ2-1, with 7 nucleotides matching TRBD2. Losses at the gene ends were 0 bases for V and 4 bases for J; bases not matched to a gene: 15. Germline CDR1 and CDR2: LGHNA and YNFKEQ. The CDR3 is 19 residues long. CDR3 in DNA: TGTGCCAGCAGCCAAGATAGCCCCCTCAGCGGGAATTGGTACAATGAGCAGTTCTTC. Amino acids: CASSQDSPLSGNWYNEQFF.

The chain joins TRBV7-9 to TRBJ1-6, with 10 bases that match TRBD1. The germline CDR1 and CDR2 sequences are SEHNR and FQNEAQ (reference sequence). Trimming took 5 bases from V and 0 from J; bases not matched to a gene: 4. CDR3 length: 17 residues. The CDR3 region has the DNA TGTGCCAGCAGCCTCTGGACAGGGGGCTCCTATAATTCACCCCTCCACTTT. It specifies CASSLWTGGSYNSPLHF.

This chain uses TRBV6-5 with TRBJ2-7; 12 nucleotides agree with TRBD2. V was pared by 9 bases and J by 7 bases, with 7 bases of the junction left unmatched. This CDR3 comprises 13 residues. The germline V gene encodes CDR1 MNHEY and CDR2 SVGAGI. CDR3 in DNA: TGTGCCAGTAAGACTAGCGGGAGATATGAGCAGTACTTC. Protein sequence: CASKTSGRYEQYF.

The J gene is TRBJ2-7, the V gene TRBV13, with TRBD1 matching 8 bases. V was pared by 5 bases and J by 6 bases, with 6 bases of the junction left unmatched. The CDR3 runs 13 residues. Germline V gives CDR1 PRHDT, CDR2 FYEKMQ (reference sequence). The DNA for the CDR3 is TGTGCCAGCAGCGGACAGGGTACACCCGAGCAGTACTTC. Translation: CASSGQGTPEQYF.

V gene TRBV7-2 combines with J gene TRBJ2-3, with TRBD2 identical over 7 bases. The ends lost 10 bases at V and 6 bases at J; junction bases unmatched: 13. The CDR3 consists of 14 residues. Germline CDR1 SGHTA, CDR2 FQGNSA. CDR3 sequence (DNA): TGTGCCACCCGTAAAGCGGGGTGGTTGGATACGCAGTATTTT. Protein: CATRKAGWLDTQYF.

The chain has TRBV19 and TRBJ1-1; tentative D call: TRBD1 (6 bases). The CDR3 length is 17 residues. Germline V gives CDR1 LNHDA, CDR2 SQIVND (reference sequence). V was shortened by 6 bases and J by 4 bases, with 24 bases between the two germline ends. The CDR3 loop is CASRNSIKYGTFTEAFF. The CDR3, as DNA: TGTGCCAGTAGAAATAGCATTAAGTACGGGACATTCACTGAAGCTTTCTTT.

The genes are TRBV19 and TRBJ1-6; D gene ambiguous. Germline CDR1 is LNHDA and CDR2 is SQIVND (reference sequence). The V end lost 6 bases, the J end lost 5 bases, and 26 bases lay between the germline ends. This CDR3 region has 19 residues. CDR3 nucleotide sequence: TGTGCCAGTAGGTCTCGGACTCCTGCTACCGAGCCACATAATTCACCCCTCCACTTT. Protein: CASRSRTPATEPHNSPLHF.

The sample holds a few counts of this clone. This rearrangement joins TRBV11-2 to TRBJ2-7; D not certain. Germline V CDR1 and CDR2: SGHAT, FQNNGV. Trimming took off 1 base at V and 5 bases at J, with 12 bases between the two ends. CDR3 length: 14 amino acids. The CDR3 DNA sequence: TGTGCCAGCAGCTTAGGTACGGGTTTCCACGAGCAGTACTTC. Protein product: CASSLGTGFHEQYF.

CDR3 DNA sequence: TGTGCCAGCAGTGGTTTCATGAACACTGAAGCTTTCTTT. Translated: CASSGFMNTEAFF. This chain joins TRBV2 and TRBJ1-1; D ambiguous. Trimming left V 4 bases short and J 0 bases short, with 6 bases between. Germline values: CDR1 SNHLY, CDR2 FYNNEI. This CDR3 has 13 amino acids.

This chain uses TRBV10-2 with TRBJ2-5; 11 nucleotides line up with TRBD2. CDR1 and CDR2 (germline): WSHSY, SAAADI. The V and J ends lost 4 bases and 3 bases, in that order; junction bases with no gene match: 4. There are 15 residues in the CDR3. This CDR3 reads CASSVFSGREETQYF. The CDR3 coding sequence is TGCGCCAGCAGTGTCTTTAGCGGGAGGGAAGAGACCCAGTACTTC.

Turning to this clone: One end of the junction varies from germline; a read error may be responsible. Here the CDR3 reads CASGLGGVRGVTF. Written as DNA, the CDR3 is TGTGCTAGTGGTTTGGGGGGCGTCAGGGGCGTAACCTTC. V usage is TRBV12-5 and J usage is TRBJ2-4, with D maybe TRBD1 (6 bases). The CDR3 is 13 amino acids. CDR1 LGHNT and CDR2 FRNRAP come from the germline V gene. Full variable domain (missing parts from reference TRBV12-5 and TRBJ2-4): DARVTQTPRHKVTEMGQEVTMRCQPILGHNTVFWYRQTMMQGLELLAYFRNRAPLDDSGMPKDRFSAEMPDATLATLKIQPSEPRDSAVYFCASGLGGVRGVTFGAGTRLSVL.

This clone has just one count. The chain carries TRBV18 and TRBJ1-4; 8 bases agree with TRBD1. The V gene's germline CDR1 is KGHSH and CDR2 LQKENI. Trimming removed 6 bases from V and 8 bases from J; junction bases left unmatched: 8. The CDR3 sequence is 14 residues long. CDR3 DNA: TGTGCCAGCTCTCTCGGACAGGGAGGGGAAAAACTGTTTTTT. Its protein is CASSLGQGGEKLFF.

In nucleotides, the CDR3 is TGTGCCGGATCCATCGGGACAGACACCGGGGAGCTGTTTTTT. This sequence encodes CAGSIGTDTGELFF. The V call is TRBV6-5, the J call TRBJ2-2, with 7 bases matching TRBD1. This CDR3 is built from 14 residues. The germline V gene encodes CDR1 MNHEY and CDR2 SVGAGI. The V segment lost 11 bases and the J segment 3 bases; nucleotides outside the gene matches: 9.

The CDR3 region is CASSTRWGGRALTDTQYF. The CDR3 nucleotides read TGTGCCAGCAGCACGAGGTGGGGCGGGAGGGCCCTCACAGATACGCAGTATTTT. The J gene is TRBJ2-3, the V gene TRBV5-6; 9 nucleotides align to TRBD2. The J segment lost 2 bases and the V segment lost 4 bases, leaving 14 bases of the junction unmatched. The CDR3 spans 18 residues. In germline, CDR1 is SGHDT, CDR2 YYEEEE.